This TCR beta chain emerged from a study of tumor and adjacent non-tumor tissue in lung cancer. Overall study context: Aged roughly 31 to 76 years, patients included 10 men and 4 to 6 women with stage I to III disease.

Findings of the study overall: Tumor TCR diversity, when higher, was linked to shorter survival. In normal lung, the top 100 clones were significantly more dominant than in tumor.

In germline, CDR1 is MDHEN, CDR2 SYDVKM. CDR3 size: 17 residues. J was trimmed by 4 bases and V by 6 bases; bases with no gene match: 16. A modified ARM-PCR protocol with three rounds of nested PCR amplified TCRbeta. TCRdb called the multiplex PCR reads again in MiXCR, with one record for every CDR3 protein. The table has roughly 82,000 distinct CDR3 sequences, more than 65% seen once; the top ten hold around a fifth. This sample's RNA came from whole unsorted tissue. More than 3 cm separated this lung sample from the edge of the tumor. Newly diagnosed lung cancer patients had thoracic surgery in China, August–late 2014, without prior chemotherapy. Of note for this clonotype: The antigen is unknown.

The sample comprised distant non-tumor lung tissue. This receptor was taken from a woman aged 45-59 years with non-small cell lung cancer. The chain combines TRBV28 with TRBJ2-5; 8 bases are a match to TRBD2. As DNA, the CDR3 is TGTGCCAGCAGCCCGGAACCACCGGGGGGGTACCGAGAGACCCAGTACTTC. This translates into CASSPEPPGGYRETQYF.